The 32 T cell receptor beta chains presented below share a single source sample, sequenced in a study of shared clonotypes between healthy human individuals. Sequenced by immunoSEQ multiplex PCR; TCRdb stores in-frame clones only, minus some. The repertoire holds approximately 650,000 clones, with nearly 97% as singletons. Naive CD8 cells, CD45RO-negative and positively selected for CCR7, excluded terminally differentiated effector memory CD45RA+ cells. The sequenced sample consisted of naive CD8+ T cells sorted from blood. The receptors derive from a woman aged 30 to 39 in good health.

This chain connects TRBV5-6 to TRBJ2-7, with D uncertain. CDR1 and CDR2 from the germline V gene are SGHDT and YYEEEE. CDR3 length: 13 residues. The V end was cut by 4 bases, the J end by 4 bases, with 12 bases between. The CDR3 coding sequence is TGTGCCAGCAGCCCTACAGACCCTTACGAGCAGTACTTC. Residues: CASSPTDPYEQYF.

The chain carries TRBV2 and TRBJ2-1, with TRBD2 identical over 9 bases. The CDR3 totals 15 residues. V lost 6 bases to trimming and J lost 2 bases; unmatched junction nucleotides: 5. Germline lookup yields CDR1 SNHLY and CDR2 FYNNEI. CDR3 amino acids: CASRAGGAPYNEQFF. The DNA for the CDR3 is TGTGCCAGCAGGGCGGGAGGGGCCCCCTACAATGAGCAGTTCTTC.

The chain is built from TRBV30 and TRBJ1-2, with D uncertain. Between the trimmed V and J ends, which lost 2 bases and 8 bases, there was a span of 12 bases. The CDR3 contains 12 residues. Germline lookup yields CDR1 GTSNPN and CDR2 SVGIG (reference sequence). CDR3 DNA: TGTGCCTGGAGTCTCGATCTTGGAGGCTACACCTTC. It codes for CAWSLDLGGYTF. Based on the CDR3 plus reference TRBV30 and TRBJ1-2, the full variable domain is SQTIHQWPATLVQPVGSPLSLECTVEGTSNPNLYWYRQAAGRGLQLLFYSVGIGQISSEVPQNLSASRPQDRQFILSSKKLLLSDSGFYLCAWSLDLGGYTFGSGTRLTVV.

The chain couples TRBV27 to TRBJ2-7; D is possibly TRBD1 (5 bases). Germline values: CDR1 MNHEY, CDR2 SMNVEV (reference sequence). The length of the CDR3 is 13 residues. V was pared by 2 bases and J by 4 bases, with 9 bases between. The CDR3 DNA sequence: TGTGCCAGCAGTTTAGTCGCAGGGTACGAGCAGTACTTC. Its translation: CASSLVAGYEQYF.

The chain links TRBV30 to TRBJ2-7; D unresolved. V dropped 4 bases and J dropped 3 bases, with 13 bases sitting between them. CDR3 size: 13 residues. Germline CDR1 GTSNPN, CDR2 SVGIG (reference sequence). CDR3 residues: CAWKVTPIYEQYF. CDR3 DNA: TGTGCCTGGAAAGTGACTCCTATCTACGAGCAGTACTTC.

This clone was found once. This CDR3 is CASRPTGEGGEAFF. CDR3 DNA: TGTGCCAGCAGACCTACAGGGGAGGGTGGTGAAGCTTTCTTT. The rearrangement uses TRBV28 and TRBJ1-1, with 7 bases lining up with TRBD1. The germline gives CDR1 MDHEN, CDR2 SYDVKM. This CDR3 is built from 14 residues. J lost 7 bases, V lost 6 bases, and 11 bases had no gene match.

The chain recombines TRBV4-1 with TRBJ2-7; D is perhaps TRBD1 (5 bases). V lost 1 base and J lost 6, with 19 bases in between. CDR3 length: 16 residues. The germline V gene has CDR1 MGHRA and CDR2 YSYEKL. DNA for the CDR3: TGCGCCAGCAGCCAAGGTCAGGGTAGTGGTCTTCCCGAGCAGTACTTC. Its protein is CASSQGQGSGLPEQYF.

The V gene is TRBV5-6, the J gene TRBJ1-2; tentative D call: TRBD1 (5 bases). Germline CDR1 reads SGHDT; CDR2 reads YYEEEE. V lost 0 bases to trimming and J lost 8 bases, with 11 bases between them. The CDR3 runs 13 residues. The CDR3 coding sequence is TGTGCCAGCAGCTTGGAGCGGGGGAAGGGCTACACCTTC. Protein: CASSLERGKGYTF. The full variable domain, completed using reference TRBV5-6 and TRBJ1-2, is DAGVTQSPTHLIKTRGQQVTLRCSPKSGHDTVSWYQQALGQGPQFIFQYYEEEERQRGNFPDRFSGHQFPNYSSELNVNALLLGDSALYLCASSLERGKGYTFGSGTRLTVV.

The CDR3 reads CASSPWVAGGPHTQYF. The CDR3 bases are TGTGCCAGCAGCCCATGGGTAGCGGGAGGGCCACATACGCAGTATTTT. V is TRBV7-2 and J is TRBJ2-3; 11 bases match TRBD2. CDR3 length equals 16 residues. Germline trimming cut 5 bases from V and 7 bases from J; bases unmatched to any gene: 11. Looked up from germline, CDR1 is SGHTA and CDR2 is FQGNSA.

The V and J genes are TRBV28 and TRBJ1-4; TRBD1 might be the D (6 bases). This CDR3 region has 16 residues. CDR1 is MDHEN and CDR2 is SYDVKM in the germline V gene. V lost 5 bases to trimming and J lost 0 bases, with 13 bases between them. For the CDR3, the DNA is TGTGCCAGCAGTCCCCGGGGGGGCCCAACTAATGAAAAACTGTTTTTT. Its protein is CASSPRGGPTNEKLFF.

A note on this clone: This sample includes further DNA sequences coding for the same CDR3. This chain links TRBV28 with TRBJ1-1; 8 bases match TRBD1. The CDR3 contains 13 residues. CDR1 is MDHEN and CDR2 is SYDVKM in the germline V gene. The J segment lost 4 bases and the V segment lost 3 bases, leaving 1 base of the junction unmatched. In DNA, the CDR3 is TGTGCCAGCAGTTTTCAGGGGGCCACTGAAGCTTTCTTT. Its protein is CASSFQGATEAFF. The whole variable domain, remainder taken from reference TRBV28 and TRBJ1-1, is DVKVTQSSRYLVKRTGEKVFLECVQDMDHENMFWYRQDPGLGLRLIYFSYDVKMKEKGDIPEGYSVSREKKERFSLILESASTNQTSMYLCASSFQGATEAFFGQGTRLTVV.

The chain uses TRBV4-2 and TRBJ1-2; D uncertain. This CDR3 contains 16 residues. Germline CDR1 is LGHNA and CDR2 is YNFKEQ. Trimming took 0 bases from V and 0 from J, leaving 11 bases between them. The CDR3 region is CASSQDYATANYGYTF. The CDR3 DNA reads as TGTGCCAGCAGCCAAGATTACGCAACAGCTAACTATGGCTACACCTTC.

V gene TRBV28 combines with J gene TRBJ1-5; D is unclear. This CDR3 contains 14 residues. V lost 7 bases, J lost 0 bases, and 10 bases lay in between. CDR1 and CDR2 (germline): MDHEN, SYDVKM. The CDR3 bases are TGTGCCAGCACAGGCCCGGTTAGCAATCAGCCCCAGCATTTT. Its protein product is CASTGPVSNQPQHF.

In DNA, the CDR3 is TGCAGTGCCGGACTAGCAGACGAGCAGTTCTTC. Amino acid sequence: CSAGLADEQFF. The V gene is TRBV20-1, the J gene TRBJ2-1; TRBD2 matches at 8 bases. This CDR3 is built from 11 residues. CDR1 and CDR2 from the germline V gene are DFQATT and SNEGSKA (reference sequence). V trimming: 6 bases; J trimming: 10 bases; junction bases outside the gene matches: 5.

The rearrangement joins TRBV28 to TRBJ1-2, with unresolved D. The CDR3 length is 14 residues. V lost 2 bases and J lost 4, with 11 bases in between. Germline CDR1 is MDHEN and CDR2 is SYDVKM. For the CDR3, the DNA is TGTGCCAGCAGTTTAACCGATTGGGTCTATGGCTACACCTTC. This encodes CASSLTDWVYGYTF.

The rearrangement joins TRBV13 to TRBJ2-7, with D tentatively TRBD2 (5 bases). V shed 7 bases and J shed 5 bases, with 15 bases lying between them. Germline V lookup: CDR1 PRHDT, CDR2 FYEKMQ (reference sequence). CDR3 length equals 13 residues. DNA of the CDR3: TGTGCCAGCACCGTCGAGGCGGGCCACGAGCAGTACTTC. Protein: CASTVEAGHEQYF.

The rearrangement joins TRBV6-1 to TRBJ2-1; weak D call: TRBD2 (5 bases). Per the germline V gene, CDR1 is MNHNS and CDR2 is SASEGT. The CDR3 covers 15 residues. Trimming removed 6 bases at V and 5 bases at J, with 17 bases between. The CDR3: CASSLGRRGNNEQFF. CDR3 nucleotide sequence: TGTGCCAGCAGCCTAGGTAGACGGGGAAACAATGAGCAGTTCTTC.

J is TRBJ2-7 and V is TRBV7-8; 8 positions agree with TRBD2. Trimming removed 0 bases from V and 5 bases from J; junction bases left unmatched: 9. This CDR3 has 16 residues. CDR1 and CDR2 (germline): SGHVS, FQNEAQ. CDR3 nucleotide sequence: TGTGCCAGCAGCTTAGCGGTCGGGAGGGCCGTCCACGAGCAGTACTTC. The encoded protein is CASSLAVGRAVHEQYF.

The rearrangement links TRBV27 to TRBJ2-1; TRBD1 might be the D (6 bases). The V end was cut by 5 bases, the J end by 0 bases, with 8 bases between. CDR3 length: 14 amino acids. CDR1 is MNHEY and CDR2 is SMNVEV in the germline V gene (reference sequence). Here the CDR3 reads CASSQGSSYNEQFF. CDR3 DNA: TGTGCCAGCAGTCAGGGGAGCTCCTACAATGAGCAGTTCTTC.

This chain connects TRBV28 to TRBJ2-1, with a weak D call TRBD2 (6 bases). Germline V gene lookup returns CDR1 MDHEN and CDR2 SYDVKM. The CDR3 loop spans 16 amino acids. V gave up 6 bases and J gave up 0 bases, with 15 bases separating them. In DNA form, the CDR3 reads TGTGCCAGCAGGGGTCGCGGGACCAGCTCCTACAATGAGCAGTTCTTC. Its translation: CASRGRGTSSYNEQFF. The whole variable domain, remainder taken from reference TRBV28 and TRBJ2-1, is DVKVTQSSRYLVKRTGEKVFLECVQDMDHENMFWYRQDPGLGLRLIYFSYDVKMKEKGDIPEGYSVSREKKERFSLILESASTNQTSMYLCASRGRGTSSYNEQFFGPGTRLTVL.

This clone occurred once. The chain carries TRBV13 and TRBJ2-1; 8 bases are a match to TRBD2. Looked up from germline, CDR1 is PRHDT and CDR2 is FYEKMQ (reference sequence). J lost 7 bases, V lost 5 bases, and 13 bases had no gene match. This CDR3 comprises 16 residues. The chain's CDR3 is CASSRRGSGRMNEQFF. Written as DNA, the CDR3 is TGTGCCAGCAGCCGAAGGGGGAGCGGGAGAATGAATGAGCAGTTCTTC.

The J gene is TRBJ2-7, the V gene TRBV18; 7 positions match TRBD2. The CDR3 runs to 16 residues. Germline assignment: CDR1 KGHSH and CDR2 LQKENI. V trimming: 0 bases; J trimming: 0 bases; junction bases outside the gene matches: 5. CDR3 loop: CASSPPSGISSYEQYF. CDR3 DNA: TGTGCCAGCTCACCACCAAGCGGGATCAGCTCCTACGAGCAGTACTTC.

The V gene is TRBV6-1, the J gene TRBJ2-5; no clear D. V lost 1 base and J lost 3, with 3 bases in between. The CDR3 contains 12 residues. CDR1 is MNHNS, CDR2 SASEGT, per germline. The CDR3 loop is CASSEGEETQYF. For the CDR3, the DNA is TGTGCCAGCAGTGAAGGGGAAGAGACCCAGTACTTC.

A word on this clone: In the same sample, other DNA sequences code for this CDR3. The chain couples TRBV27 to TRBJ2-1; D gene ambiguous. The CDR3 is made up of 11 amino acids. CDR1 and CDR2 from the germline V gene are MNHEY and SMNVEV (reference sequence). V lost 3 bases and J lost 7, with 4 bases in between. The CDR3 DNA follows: TGTGCCAGCAGTTTGGGAAATGAGCAGTTCTTC. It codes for CASSLGNEQFF.

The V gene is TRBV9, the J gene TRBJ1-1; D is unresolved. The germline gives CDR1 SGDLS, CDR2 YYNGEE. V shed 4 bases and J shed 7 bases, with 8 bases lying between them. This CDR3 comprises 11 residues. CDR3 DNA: TGTGCCAGCAGCCCCCGGGTTGAAGCTTTCTTT. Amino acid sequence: CASSPRVEAFF.

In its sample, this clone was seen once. Here the CDR3 reads CASSLGTGTVKDEQYF. CDR3 DNA sequence: TGTGCCAGCAGCTTAGGGACCGGGACAGTAAAAGACGAGCAGTACTTC. The rearrangement uses TRBV7-9 and TRBJ2-7, with 7 bases that match TRBD1. Germline V gene data show CDR1 as SEHNR and CDR2 as FQNEAQ (reference sequence). The J segment lost 5 bases and the V segment lost 1 base, leaving 11 bases of the junction unmatched. The CDR3 extends over 16 amino acids.

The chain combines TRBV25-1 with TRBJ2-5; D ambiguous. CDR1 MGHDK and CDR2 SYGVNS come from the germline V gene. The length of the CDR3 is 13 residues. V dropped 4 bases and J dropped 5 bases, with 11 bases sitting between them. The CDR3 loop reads CASSVTWVETQYF. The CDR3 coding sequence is TGTGCCAGCAGTGTGACATGGGTTGAGACCCAGTACTTC.

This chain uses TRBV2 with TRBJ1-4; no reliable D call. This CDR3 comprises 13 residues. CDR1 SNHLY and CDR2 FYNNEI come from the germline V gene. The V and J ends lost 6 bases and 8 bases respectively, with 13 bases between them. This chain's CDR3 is CASSALDSEKLFF. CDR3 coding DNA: TGTGCCAGCAGCGCCCTTGACTCCGAAAAACTGTTTTTT.

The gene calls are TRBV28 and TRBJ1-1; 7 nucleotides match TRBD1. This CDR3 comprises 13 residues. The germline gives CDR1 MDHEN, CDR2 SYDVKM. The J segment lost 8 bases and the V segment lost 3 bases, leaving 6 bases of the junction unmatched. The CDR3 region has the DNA TGTGCCAGCAGTTTGACCACAGGGGACGAAGCTTTCTTT. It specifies CASSLTTGDEAFF.

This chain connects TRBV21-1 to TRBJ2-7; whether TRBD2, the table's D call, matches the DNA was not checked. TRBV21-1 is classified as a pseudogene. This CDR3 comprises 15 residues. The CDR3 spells CASSVGLLPAYEQYF. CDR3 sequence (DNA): TGTGCCAGCAGCGTCGGACTCCTGCCGGCCTACGAGCAGTACTTC.

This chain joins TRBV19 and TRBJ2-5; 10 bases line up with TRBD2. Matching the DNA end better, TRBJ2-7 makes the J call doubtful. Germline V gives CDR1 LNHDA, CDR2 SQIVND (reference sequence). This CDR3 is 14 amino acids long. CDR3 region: CASRGRTSGYEQYF. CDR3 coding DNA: TGTGCCAGTAGAGGCCGGACTAGCGGTTACGAGCAGTACTTC.

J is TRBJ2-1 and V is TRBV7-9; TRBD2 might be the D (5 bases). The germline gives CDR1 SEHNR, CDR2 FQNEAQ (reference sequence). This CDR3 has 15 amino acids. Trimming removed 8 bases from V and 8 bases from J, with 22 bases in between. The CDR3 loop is CASSLVGNGLDEQFF. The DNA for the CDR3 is TGTGCCAGCTCCCTTGTGGGGAACGGACTTGATGAGCAGTTCTTC.